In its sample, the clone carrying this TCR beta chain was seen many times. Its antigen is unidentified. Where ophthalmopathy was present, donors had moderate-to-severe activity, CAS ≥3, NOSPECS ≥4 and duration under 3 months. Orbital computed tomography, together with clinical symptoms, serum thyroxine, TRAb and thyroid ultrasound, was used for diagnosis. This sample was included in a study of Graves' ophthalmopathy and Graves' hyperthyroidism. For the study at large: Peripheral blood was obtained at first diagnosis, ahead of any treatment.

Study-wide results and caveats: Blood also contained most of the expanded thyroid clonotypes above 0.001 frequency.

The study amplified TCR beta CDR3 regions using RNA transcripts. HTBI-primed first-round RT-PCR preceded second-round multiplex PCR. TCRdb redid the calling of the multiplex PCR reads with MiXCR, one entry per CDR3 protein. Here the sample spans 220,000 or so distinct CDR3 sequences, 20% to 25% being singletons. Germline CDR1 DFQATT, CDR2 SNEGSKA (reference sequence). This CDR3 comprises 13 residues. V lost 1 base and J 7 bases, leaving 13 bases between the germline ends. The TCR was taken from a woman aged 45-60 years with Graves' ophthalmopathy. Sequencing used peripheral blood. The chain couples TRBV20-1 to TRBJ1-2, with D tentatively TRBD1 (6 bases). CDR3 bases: TGCAGTGCTAGAGTGGGCAGGGGATTTGGCTACACCTTC. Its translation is CSARVGRGFGYTF.